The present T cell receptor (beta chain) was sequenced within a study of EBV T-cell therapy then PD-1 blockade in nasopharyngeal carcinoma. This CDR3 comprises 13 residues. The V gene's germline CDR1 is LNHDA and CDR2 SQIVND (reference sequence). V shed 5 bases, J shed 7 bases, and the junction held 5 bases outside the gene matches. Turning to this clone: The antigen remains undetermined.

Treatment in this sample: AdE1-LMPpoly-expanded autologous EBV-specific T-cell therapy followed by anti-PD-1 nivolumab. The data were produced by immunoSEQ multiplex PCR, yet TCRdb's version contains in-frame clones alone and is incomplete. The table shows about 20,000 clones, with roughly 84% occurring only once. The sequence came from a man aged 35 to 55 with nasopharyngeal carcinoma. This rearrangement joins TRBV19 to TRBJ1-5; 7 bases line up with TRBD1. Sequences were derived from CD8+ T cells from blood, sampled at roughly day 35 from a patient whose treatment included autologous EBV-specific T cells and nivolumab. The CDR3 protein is CASSSEGAQPQHF. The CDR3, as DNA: TGTGCCAGTAGTTCCGAGGGGGCCCAGCCCCAGCATTTT.